This T cell receptor beta chain was obtained from a study of shared clonotypes between healthy human individuals. Study conclusions and caveats: Among the subsets, naive ones generally showed larger estimated richness than memory ones.

Comment on this clone: Its antigen is currently unknown.

The CDR3 is 15 amino acids. The germline V gene encodes CDR1 MDHEN and CDR2 SYDVKM. V dropped 5 bases and J dropped 5; count of bases not matched to a gene: 9. Only in-frame clones appear in the TCRdb table, and some are missing; sequencing was by immunoSEQ multiplex PCR. The repertoire consists of 2 million to 3 million clones, with 90% to 95% occurring once and the leading ten covering around 0.4%. Sample: naive CD4+ T cells from PBMCs. Described subset: CD45RA+ positively selected. The J gene is TRBJ2-7, the V gene TRBV28, with TRBD2 matching over 10 bases. This sequence originates from a man younger than 30 in good health. Some clones in this sample may be carry-over from other donors' samples. The CDR3 spells CASSTGTSVYNEQYF. DNA for the CDR3: TGTGCCAGCAGTACCGGGACTAGCGTATACAACGAGCAGTACTTC.